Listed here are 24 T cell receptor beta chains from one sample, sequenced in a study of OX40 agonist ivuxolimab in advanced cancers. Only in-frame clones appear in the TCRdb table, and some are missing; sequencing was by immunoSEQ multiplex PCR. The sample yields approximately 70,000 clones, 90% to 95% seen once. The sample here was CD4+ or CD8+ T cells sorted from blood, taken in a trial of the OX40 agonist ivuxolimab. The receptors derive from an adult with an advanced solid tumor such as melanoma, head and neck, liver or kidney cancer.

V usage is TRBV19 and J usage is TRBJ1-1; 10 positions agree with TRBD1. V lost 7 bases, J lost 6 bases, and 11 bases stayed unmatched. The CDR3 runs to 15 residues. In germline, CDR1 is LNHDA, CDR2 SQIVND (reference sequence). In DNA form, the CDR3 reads TGTGCCAGTACCTCATTAGACAGGGGGCTCTCTGAAGCTTTCTTT. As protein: CASTSLDRGLSEAFF.

The CDR3 DNA is TGTGCCAGCAGCTACCCGTCGGGGGGCCTATCTGAAGCTTTCTTT. This translates into CASSYPSGGLSEAFF. The chain combines TRBV7-9 with TRBJ1-1; D possibly corresponds to TRBD1 (6 bases). CDR1 and CDR2 from the germline V gene are SEHNR and FQNEAQ (reference sequence). Trimming took off 4 bases at V and 6 bases at J, with 18 bases between the two ends. CDR3 length equals 15 residues.

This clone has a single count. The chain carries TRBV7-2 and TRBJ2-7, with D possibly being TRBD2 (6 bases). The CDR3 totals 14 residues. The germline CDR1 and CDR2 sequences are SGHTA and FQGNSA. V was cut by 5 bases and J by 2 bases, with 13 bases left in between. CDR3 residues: CASSTTSITYEQYF. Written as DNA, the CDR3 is TGTGCCAGCAGCACTACTAGCATCACCTACGAGCAGTACTTC.

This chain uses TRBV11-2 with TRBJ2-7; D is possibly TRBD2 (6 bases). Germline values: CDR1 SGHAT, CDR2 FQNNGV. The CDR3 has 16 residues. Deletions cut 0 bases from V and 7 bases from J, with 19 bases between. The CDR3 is CASSLDRDFTLREQYF. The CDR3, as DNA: TGTGCCAGCAGCTTAGACCGGGACTTCACGCTCCGGGAGCAGTACTTC.

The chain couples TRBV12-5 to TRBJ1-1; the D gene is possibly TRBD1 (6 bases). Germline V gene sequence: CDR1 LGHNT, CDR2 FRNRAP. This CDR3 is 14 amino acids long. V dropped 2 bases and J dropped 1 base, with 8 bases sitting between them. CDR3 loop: CASGLPGANTEAFF. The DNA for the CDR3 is TGTGCTAGTGGTTTGCCAGGGGCGAACACTGAAGCTTTCTTT.

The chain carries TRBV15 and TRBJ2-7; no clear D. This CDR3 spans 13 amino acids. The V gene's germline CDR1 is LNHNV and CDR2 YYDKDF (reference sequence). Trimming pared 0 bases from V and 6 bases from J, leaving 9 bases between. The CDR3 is CATSRDREFEQYF. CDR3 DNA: TGTGCCACCAGCAGAGACCGAGAATTCGAGCAGTACTTC. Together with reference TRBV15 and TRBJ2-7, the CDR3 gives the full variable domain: DAMVIQNPRYQVTQFGKPVTLSCSQTLNHNVMYWYQQKSSQAPKLLFHYYDKDFNNEADTPDNFQSRRPNTSFCFLDIRSPGLGDTAMYLCATSRDREFEQYFGPGTRLTVT.

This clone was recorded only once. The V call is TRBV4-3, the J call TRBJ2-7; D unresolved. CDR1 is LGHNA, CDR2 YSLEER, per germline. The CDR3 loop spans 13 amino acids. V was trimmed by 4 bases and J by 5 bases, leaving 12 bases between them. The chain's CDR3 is CASSPQNKNEQYF. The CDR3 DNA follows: TGCGCCAGCAGCCCACAGAATAAGAACGAGCAGTACTTC.

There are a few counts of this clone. The CDR3 loop is CAWSVPETEAFF. As DNA, the CDR3 is TGTGCCTGGAGTGTACCGGAGACTGAAGCTTTCTTT. The chain is built from TRBV30 and TRBJ1-1; D call uncertain. This CDR3 spans 12 amino acids. Between the trimmed V and J ends, which lost 0 bases and 5 bases, there was a span of 7 bases. Looked up from germline, CDR1 is GTSNPN and CDR2 is SVGIG (reference sequence). Filled out from reference TRBV30 and TRBJ1-1, the complete variable domain reads SQTIHQWPATLVQPVGSPLSLECTVEGTSNPNLYWYRQAAGRGLQLLFYSVGIGQISSEVPQNLSASRPQDRQFILSSKKLLLSDSGFYLCAWSVPETEAFFGQGTRLTVV.

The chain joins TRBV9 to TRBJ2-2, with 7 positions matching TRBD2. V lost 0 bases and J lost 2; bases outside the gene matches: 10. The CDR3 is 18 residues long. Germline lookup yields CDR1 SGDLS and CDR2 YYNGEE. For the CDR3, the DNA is TGTGCCAGCAGCGTAGAAGGGGAGGGAGTTCTTAACACCGGGGAGCTGTTTTTT. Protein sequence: CASSVEGEGVLNTGELFF.

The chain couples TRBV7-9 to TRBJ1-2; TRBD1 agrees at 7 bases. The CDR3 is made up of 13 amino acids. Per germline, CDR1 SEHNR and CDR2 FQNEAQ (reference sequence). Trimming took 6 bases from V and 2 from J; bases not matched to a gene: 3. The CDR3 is CASSWDSNYGYTF. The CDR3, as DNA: TGTGCCAGCAGTTGGGACAGCAACTATGGCTACACCTTC.

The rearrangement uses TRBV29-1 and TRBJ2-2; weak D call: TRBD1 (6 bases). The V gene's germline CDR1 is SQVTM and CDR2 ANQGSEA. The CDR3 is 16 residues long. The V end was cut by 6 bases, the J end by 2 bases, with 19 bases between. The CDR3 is CSVYDRDTGNTGELFF. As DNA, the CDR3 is TGCAGCGTATATGACCGGGACACCGGAAACACCGGGGAGCTGTTTTTT.

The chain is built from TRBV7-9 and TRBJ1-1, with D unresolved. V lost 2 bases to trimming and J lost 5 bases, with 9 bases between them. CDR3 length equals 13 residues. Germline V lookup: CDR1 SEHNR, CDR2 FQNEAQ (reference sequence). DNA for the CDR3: TGTGCCAGCAGCTTACGAGGAGGGACTGAAGCTTTCTTT. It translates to CASSLRGGTEAFF.

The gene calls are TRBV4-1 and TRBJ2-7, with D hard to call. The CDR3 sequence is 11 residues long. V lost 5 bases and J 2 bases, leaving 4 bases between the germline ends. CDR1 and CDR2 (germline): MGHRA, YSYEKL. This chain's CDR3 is CASSSPYEQYF. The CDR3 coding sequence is TGCGCCAGCAGCTCACCCTACGAGCAGTACTTC.

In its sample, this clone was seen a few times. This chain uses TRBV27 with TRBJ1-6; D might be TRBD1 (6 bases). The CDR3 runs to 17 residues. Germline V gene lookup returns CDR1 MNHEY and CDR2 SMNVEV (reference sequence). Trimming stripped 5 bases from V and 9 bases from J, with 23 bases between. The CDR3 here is CASSSRQDPTIGSPLHF. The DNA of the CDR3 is TGTGCCAGCAGTAGCAGACAGGACCCGACTATAGGTTCACCCCTCCACTTT.

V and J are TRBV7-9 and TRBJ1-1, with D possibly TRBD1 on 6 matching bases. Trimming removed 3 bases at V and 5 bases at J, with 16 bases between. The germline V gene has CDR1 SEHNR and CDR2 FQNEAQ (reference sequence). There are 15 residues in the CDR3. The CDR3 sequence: CASSFLGAGETEAFF. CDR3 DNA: TGTGCCAGCAGCTTTTTGGGGGCCGGGGAAACTGAAGCTTTCTTT.

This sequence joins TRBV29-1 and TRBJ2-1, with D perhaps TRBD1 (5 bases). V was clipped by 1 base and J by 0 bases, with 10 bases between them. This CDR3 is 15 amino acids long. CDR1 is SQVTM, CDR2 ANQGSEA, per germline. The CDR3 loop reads CSVEGGDGSYNEQFF. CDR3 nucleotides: TGCAGCGTTGAAGGGGGCGACGGCTCCTACAATGAGCAGTTCTTC.

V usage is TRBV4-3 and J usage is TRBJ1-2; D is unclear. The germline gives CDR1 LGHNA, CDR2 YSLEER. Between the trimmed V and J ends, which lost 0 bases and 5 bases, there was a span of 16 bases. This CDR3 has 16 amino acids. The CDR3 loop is CASSQDLLSVKYGYTF. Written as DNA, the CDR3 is TGCGCCAGCAGCCAAGATCTCTTATCGGTCAAGTATGGCTACACCTTC.

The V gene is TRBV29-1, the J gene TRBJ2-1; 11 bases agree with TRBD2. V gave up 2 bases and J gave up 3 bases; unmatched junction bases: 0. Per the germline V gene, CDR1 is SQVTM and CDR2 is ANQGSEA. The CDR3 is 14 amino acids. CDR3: CSVETSGGYNEQFF. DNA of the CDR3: TGCAGCGTTGAAACTAGCGGGGGCTACAATGAGCAGTTCTTC.

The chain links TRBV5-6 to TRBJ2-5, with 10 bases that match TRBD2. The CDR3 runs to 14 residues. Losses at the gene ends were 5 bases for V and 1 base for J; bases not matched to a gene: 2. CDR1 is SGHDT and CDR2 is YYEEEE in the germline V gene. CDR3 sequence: CASSSGGLQETQYF. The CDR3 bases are TGTGCCAGCAGTAGCGGGGGGCTCCAAGAGACCCAGTACTTC.

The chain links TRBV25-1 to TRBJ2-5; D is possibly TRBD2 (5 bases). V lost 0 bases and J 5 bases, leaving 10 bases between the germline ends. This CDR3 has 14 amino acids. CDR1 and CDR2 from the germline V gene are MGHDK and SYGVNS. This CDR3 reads CASSEYTAGETQYF. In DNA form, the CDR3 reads TGTGCCAGCAGTGAATACACGGCGGGCGAGACCCAGTACTTC.

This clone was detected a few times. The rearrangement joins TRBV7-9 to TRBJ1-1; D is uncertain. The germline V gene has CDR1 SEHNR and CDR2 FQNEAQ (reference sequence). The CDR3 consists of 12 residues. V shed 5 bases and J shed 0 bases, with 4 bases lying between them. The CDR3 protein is CASSPMNTEAFF. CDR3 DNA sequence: TGTGCCAGCAGCCCCATGAACACTGAAGCTTTCTTT.

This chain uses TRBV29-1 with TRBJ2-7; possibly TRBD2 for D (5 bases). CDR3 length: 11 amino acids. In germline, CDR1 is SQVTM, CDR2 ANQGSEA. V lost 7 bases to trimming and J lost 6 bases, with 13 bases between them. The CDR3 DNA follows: TGCAGCGGAGGGTCCGCCGGCGAGCAGTACTTC. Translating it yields CSGGSAGEQYF.

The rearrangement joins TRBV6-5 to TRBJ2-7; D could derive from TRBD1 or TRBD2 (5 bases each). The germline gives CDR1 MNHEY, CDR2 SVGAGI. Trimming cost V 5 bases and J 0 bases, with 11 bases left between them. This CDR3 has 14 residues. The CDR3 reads CASSPGTFSYEQYF. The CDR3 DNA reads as TGTGCCAGCAGTCCCGGGACGTTCTCCTACGAGCAGTACTTC.

The DNA of the CDR3 is TGTGCCAGCGCCAACCGGGACAGGGGGTCGAGCTCCTACGAGCAGTACTTC. Protein product: CASANRDRGSSSYEQYF. This rearrangement joins TRBV28 to TRBJ2-7; 11 bases agree with TRBD1. Germline-derived CDR1 and CDR2 are MDHEN and SYDVKM. V was clipped by 8 bases and J by 0 bases; unmatched bases: 12. This CDR3 is 17 amino acids long.